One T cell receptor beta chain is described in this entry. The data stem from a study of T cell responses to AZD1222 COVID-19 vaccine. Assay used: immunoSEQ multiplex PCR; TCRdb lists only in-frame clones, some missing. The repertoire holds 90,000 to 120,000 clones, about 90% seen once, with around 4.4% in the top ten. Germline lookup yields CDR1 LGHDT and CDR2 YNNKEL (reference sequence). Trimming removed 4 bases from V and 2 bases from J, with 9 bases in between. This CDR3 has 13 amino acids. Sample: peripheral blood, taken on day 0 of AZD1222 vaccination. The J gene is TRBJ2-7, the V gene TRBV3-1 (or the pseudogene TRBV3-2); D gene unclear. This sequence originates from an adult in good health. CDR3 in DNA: TGTGCCAGCAGCCTTTTCTACGCCTACGAGCAGTACTTC. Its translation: CASSLFYAYEQYF.